These 2 T cell receptor beta chains originate from one sample sequenced in a study of cytomegalovirus exposure and HLA in healthy donors. With 60 Vbeta and 13 Jbeta primers, the PCR was carried out. Method: immunoSEQ multiplex PCR; TCRdb's copy keeps in-frame clones and lacks some. The data contain a few hundred thousand clones, 80% to 90% of them seen just once; the ten biggest clones take up 2% to 3%. Sequenced input: PBMCs. The receptors shown here come from a woman aged 18-29 years in good health and CMV-seronegative.

This clone showed up just a few times. The genes are TRBV27 and TRBJ1-1; TRBD1 agrees at 7 bases. This CDR3 has 15 residues. Germline CDR1 reads MNHEY; CDR2 reads SMNVEV (reference sequence). J lost 6 bases, V lost 5 bases, and 12 bases had no gene match. CDR3 loop: CASSVPGTALPEAFF. DNA for the CDR3: TGTGCCAGCAGTGTTCCCGGGACAGCCCTCCCTGAAGCTTTCTTT.

The chain carries TRBV10-3 and TRBJ2-3, with TRBD1 matching over 7 bases. Trimming took 4 bases from V and 4 from J; bases not matched to a gene: 5. Per germline, CDR1 ENHRY and CDR2 SYGVKD. The CDR3 is made up of 14 amino acids. CDR3 in amino acids: CAISGQGIPDTQYF. CDR3 DNA sequence: TGTGCCATCAGTGGACAGGGAATACCAGATACGCAGTATTTT.